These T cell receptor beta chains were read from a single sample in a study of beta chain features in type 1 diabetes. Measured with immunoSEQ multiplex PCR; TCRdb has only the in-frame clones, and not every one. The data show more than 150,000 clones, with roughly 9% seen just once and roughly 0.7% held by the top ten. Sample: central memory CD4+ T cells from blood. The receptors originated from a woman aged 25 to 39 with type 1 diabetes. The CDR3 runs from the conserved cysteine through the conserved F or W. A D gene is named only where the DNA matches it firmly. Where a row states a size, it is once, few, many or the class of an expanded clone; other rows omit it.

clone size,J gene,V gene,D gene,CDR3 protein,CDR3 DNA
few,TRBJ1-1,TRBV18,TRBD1,CASSPGTGVTEAFF,TGTGCCAGCTCACCAGGGACAGGGGTCACTGAAGCTTTCTTT
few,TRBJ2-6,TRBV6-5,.,CASYLPGANVLTF,TGTGCCAGCTATCTACCTGGGGCCAACGTCCTGACTTTC
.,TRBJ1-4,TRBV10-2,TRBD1,CASSESLTGGKEKLFF,TGCGCCAGCAGTGAGTCGCTGACAGGGGGAAAGGAAAAACTGTTTTTT
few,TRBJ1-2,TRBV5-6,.,CASSLVDSYGYTF,TGTGCCAGCAGCTTGGTCGACAGCTATGGCTACACCTTC
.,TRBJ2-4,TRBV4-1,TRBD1,CASSQTRTGGADKNIQYF,TGCGCCAGCAGCCAAACAAGGACAGGGGGCGCGGACAAAAACATTCAGTACTTC
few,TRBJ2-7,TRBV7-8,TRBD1,CASSLGTGEGYEQYF,TGTGCCAGCAGCTTAGGGACAGGGGAGGGCTACGAGCAGTACTTC
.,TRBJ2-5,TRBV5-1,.,CASSLTSQQETQYF,TGCGCCAGCAGCTTGACTAGCCAACAAGAGACCCAGTACTTC
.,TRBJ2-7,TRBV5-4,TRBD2,CASSHGAGESSYEQYF,TGTGCCAGCAGCCACGGAGCGGGAGAGAGCTCCTACGAGCAGTACTTC
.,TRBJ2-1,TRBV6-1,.,CASSEAPFGSGNEQFF,TGTGCCAGCAGTGAAGCCCCCTTCGGGAGCGGCAATGAGCAGTTCTTC
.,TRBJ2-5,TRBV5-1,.,CASSETGFETQYF,TGCGCCAGCAGCGAAACAGGGTTCGAGACCCAGTACTTC
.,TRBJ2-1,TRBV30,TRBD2,CAWSVGASGNIYNEQFF,TGTGCCTGGAGTGTAGGGGCTAGCGGGAATATTTACAATGAGCAGTTCTTC
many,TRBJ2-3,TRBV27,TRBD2,CASNYHGRETDTQYF,TGTGCCAGCAATTACCATGGGCGGGAGACAGATACGCAGTATTTT
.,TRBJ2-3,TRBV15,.,CATSRDTAADTQYF,TGTGCCACCAGCAGGGACACGGCCGCAGATACGCAGTATTTT
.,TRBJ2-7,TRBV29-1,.,CSVATGYEQYF,TGCAGCGTTGCCACGGGGTACGAGCAGTACTTC
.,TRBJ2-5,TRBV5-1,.,CASSIQGQETQYF,TGCGCCAGCAGCATACAGGGCCAAGAGACCCAGTACTTC
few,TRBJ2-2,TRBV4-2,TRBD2,CASSHDGLAGVTGELFF,TGTGCCAGCAGCCATGACGGACTAGCGGGTGTCACCGGGGAGCTGTTTTTT
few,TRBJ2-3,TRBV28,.,CASSLAGAGADTQYF,TGTGCCAGCAGTCTTGCAGGGGCGGGGGCAGATACGCAGTATTTT
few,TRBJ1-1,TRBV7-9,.,CASTQVGNTEAFF,TGTGCCAGCACTCAGGTGGGGAACACTGAAGCTTTCTTT
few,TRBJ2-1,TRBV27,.,CASRKGGNEQFF,TGTGCCAGCAGGAAGGGAGGAAATGAGCAGTTCTTC
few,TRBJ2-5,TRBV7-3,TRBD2,CASSSTSELWETQYF,TGTGCCAGCAGTTCCACTAGCGAGTTATGGGAGACCCAGTACTTC
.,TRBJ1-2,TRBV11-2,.,CASSLARQALQPYGYTF,TGTGCCAGCAGCTTAGCCCGACAGGCGCTTCAACCCTATGGCTACACCTTC
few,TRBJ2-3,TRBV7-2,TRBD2,CASRTGSGGDTQYF,TGTGCCAGCAGGACAGGTAGCGGGGGAGATACGCAGTATTTT
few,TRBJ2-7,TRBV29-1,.,CSVHDGFGAEQYF,TGCAGCGTTCACGATGGGTTTGGGGCCGAGCAGTACTTC
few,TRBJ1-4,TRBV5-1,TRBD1,CASSMGQGDEKLFF,TGCGCCAGCAGCATGGGACAGGGTGATGAAAAACTGTTTTTT
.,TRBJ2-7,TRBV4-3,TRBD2,CASSLSAGRSSYEQYF,TGCGCCAGCAGCCTCAGCGCCGGGAGGAGCTCCTACGAGCAGTACTTC
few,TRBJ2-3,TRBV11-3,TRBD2,CASSPSGAGDTDTQYF,TGTGCCAGCAGCCCCTCGGGAGCGGGGGACACAGATACGCAGTATTTT
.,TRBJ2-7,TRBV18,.,CASSPGAPHYEQYF,TGTGCCAGCTCACCGGGGGCTCCCCACTACGAGCAGTACTTC
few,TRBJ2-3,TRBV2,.,CATLAKTSTDTQYF,TGTGCCACTCTAGCGAAGACTAGCACAGATACGCAGTATTTT
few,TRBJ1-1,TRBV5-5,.,CASSPGVTEAFF,TGTGCCAGCAGCCCGGGAGTCACTGAAGCTTTCTTT
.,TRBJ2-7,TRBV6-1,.,CASQLASSYEQYF,TGTGCCAGTCAACTAGCTTCCAGCTACGAGCAGTACTTC
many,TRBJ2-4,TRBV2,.,CASRTGLAKNIQYF,TGTGCCAGCCGTACTGGACTAGCCAAAAACATTCAGTACTTC
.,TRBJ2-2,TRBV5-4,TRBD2,CASSKDPGLAVNTGELFF,TGTGCCAGCAGCAAAGATCCGGGACTAGCGGTGAACACCGGGGAGCTGTTTTTT
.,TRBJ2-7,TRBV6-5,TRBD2,CASSYSPGTIEQYF,TGTGCCAGCAGTTACTCCCCCGGGACTATCGAGCAGTACTTC
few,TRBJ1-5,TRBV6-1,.,CASTKSRNQPQHF,TGTGCCAGCACCAAAAGTAGAAATCAGCCCCAGCATTTT
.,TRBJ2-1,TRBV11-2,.,CASRVWGTTNNEQFF,TGTGCCAGCAGGGTGTGGGGGACAACAAACAATGAGCAGTTCTTC
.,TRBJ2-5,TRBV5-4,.,CASSYDTQETQYF,TGTGCCAGCAGCTACGACACGCAAGAGACCCAGTACTTC
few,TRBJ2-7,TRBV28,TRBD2,CASSRTSEQKQYF,TGTGCCAGCAGCCGGACTAGCGAGCAAAAGCAGTACTTC
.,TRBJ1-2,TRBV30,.,CAWSSLLRVRVGYTF,TGTGCCTGGAGTTCCCTGCTGAGAGTCCGTGTTGGCTACACCTTC
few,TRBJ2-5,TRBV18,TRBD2,CASSPGTSGSRSGETQYF,TGTGCCAGCTCACCAGGGACTAGCGGGAGCAGGTCTGGAGAGACCCAGTACTTC
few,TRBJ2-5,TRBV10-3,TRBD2,CAISEGTSGQETQYF,TGTGCCATCAGTGAAGGGACTAGCGGCCAAGAGACCCAGTACTTC
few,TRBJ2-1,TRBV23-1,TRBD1,CASRPEDRASYNEQFF,TGCGCCAGCCGACCAGAGGACAGGGCTTCCTACAATGAGCAGTTCTTC
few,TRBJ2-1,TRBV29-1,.,CSVEQDFYNEQFF,TGCAGCGTTGAACAGGACTTTTACAATGAGCAGTTCTTC
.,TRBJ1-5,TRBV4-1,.,CASSQDPRSRRTASNQPQHF,TGCGCCAGCAGCCAAGACCCCCGCTCCCGTAGGACAGCTAGCAATCAGCCCCAGCATTTT
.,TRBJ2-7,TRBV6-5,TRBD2,CASRASGIVGEQYF,TGTGCCAGCCGGGCTAGCGGGATTGTTGGCGAGCAGTACTTC
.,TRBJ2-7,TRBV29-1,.,CSAGLNTYEQYF,TGCAGCGCCGGACTAAATACCTACGAGCAGTACTTC
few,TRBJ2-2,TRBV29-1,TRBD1,CSAADRGAGELFF,TGCAGCGCCGCAGACAGGGGGGCCGGGGAGCTGTTTTTT
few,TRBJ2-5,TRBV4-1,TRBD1,CASSQEGQNQETQYF,TGCGCCAGCAGCCAAGAGGGACAGAACCAAGAGACCCAGTACTTC
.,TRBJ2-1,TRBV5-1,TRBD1,CASSWGQGYNEQFF,TGCGCCAGCAGTTGGGGACAGGGATACAATGAGCAGTTCTTC
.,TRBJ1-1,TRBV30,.,CARRGSGNSDTEAFF,TGTGCCCGCCGGGGATCTGGTAATTCCGACACTGAAGCTTTCTTT
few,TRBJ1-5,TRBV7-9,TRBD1,CASSAGTGDQPQHF,TGTGCCAGCAGCGCCGGGACAGGGGATCAGCCCCAGCATTTT
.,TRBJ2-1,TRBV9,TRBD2,CASSVSGNVGEQFF,TGTGCCAGCAGCGTTAGCGGGAACGTTGGTGAGCAGTTCTTC
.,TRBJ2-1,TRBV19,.,CASRGTYSSYNEQFF,TGTGCCAGTAGGGGGACTTATAGCTCCTACAATGAGCAGTTCTTC
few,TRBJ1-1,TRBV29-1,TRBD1,CSVVGQEYAEAFF,TGCAGCGTTGTGGGACAGGAGTACGCTGAAGCTTTCTTT
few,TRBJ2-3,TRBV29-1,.,CSVLEAGTDTQYF,TGCAGCGTTTTAGAAGCGGGCACAGATACGCAGTATTTT
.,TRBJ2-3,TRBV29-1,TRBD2,CSVRGRATDTQYF,TGCAGCGTACGCGGGAGAGCGACAGATACGCAGTATTTT
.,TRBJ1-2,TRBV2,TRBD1,CASSRTGYGYTF,TGTGCCAGCAGCAGGACAGGTTATGGCTACACCTTC
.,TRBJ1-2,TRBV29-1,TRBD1,CSAGTGGSTNYGYTF,TGCAGCGCTGGGACAGGGGGTTCTACTAACTATGGCTACACCTTC